Following are 20 T cell receptor beta chains from one sample sequenced in a study of cytomegalovirus exposure and HLA in healthy donors. Vbeta (60) and Jbeta (13) primers were used in the PCR. The assay was immunoSEQ multiplex PCR, and TCRdb's table has in-frame clones only and misses some. The table has about 160,000 clones, under 80% seen once; the top ten hold under 2.5%. Specimen: PBMCs. Receptor source: a female donor in good health and CMV-seronegative.

The rearrangement joins TRBV7-2 to TRBJ2-2; 8 bases map to TRBD1. This CDR3 has 18 amino acids. Germline loops: CDR1 SGHTA, CDR2 FQGNSA. With V trimmed by 7 bases and J by 0 bases, 13 bases remained unmatched. Here the CDR3 reads CASTPRWQGATNTGELFF. CDR3 nucleotides: TGTGCCAGCACCCCCCGCTGGCAGGGGGCCACGAACACCGGGGAGCTGTTTTTT. Variable domain in full (rest from reference TRBV7-2 and TRBJ2-2): GAGVSQSPSNKVTEKGKDVELRCDPISGHTALYWYRQSLGQGLEFLIYFQGNSAPDKSGLPSDRFSAERTGGSVSTLTIQRTQQEDSAVYLCASTPRWQGATNTGELFFGEGSRLTVL.

The rearrangement links TRBV2 to TRBJ2-4; 9 nucleotides align to TRBD1. This CDR3 contains 14 residues. V shed 6 bases and J 3 bases; nucleotides not matched to a gene: 3. Germline CDR1 is SNHLY and CDR2 is FYNNEI. CDR3 in amino acids: CASRGQGYKNIQYF. In DNA form, the CDR3 reads TGTGCCAGCAGAGGACAGGGGTACAAAAACATTCAGTACTTC.

This rearrangement joins TRBV28 to TRBJ1-5; D might be TRBD1 (5 bases). Germline CDR1 MDHEN, CDR2 SYDVKM. The length of the CDR3 is 16 residues. V was shortened by 1 base and J by 6 bases, with 16 bases between the two germline ends. The CDR3 DNA reads TGTGCCAGCAGTTTATCGGGCAGGGCCCAGCGTCAGCCCCAGCATTTT. Its translation: CASSLSGRAQRQPQHF.

V usage is TRBV5-1 and J usage is TRBJ2-1; TRBD2 aligns across 15 bases. This CDR3 is 18 amino acids long. The trim removed 4 bases at V and 2 bases at J, leaving 7 bases unmatched. Germline CDR1 and CDR2: SGHRS and YFSETQ. The CDR3: CASSPGLAGGYTYNEQFF. As DNA, the CDR3 is TGCGCCAGCAGCCCGGGACTAGCGGGAGGATATACCTACAATGAGCAGTTCTTC.

The sample holds a few counts of this clone. The chain carries TRBV2 and TRBJ1-3, with TRBD1 matching over 7 bases. CDR3 length: 16 amino acids. Per the germline V gene, CDR1 is SNHLY and CDR2 is FYNNEI. V lost 5 bases and J lost 0; bases outside the gene matches: 7. The CDR3 protein is CASSLMTGSSGNTIYF. CDR3 sequence (DNA): TGTGCCAGCAGTCTTATGACAGGGAGCTCTGGAAACACCATATATTTT.

The chain joins TRBV2 to TRBJ2-3; D may be TRBD1 (5 bases). CDR1 and CDR2 from the germline V gene are SNHLY and FYNNEI. The V end was cut by 4 bases, the J end by 6 bases, with 14 bases between. CDR3 length: 14 residues. The CDR3 nucleotides are TGTGCCAGCAGTGTGTACAGGTCCGTTGATACGCAGTATTTT. It yields the protein CASSVYRSVDTQYF.

This clone came up a few times. This chain uses TRBV7-2 with TRBJ1-3, with 7 bases lining up with TRBD1. V was clipped by 1 base and J by 0 bases; unmatched bases: 3. Germline V gene sequence: CDR1 SGHTA, CDR2 FQGNSA. This CDR3 region has 16 residues. Written as DNA, the CDR3 is TGTGCCAGCAGCTTAGGGTGGGACAGCTCTGGAAACACCATATATTTT. Residues: CASSLGWDSSGNTIYF.

V and J are TRBV27 and TRBJ2-1; 7 bases are shared with TRBD1. The V gene end was trimmed by 3 bases and the J gene end by 6 bases; junction bases not matched to a gene: 5. The CDR3 runs 14 residues. The germline CDR1 and CDR2 sequences are MNHEY and SMNVEV (reference sequence). CDR3 in amino acids: CASSFRGSVNEQFF. CDR3 bases: TGTGCCAGCAGTTTCAGGGGGTCAGTCAATGAGCAGTTCTTC.

The rearrangement links TRBV2 to TRBJ1-6; 11 bases agree with TRBD1. Germline V CDR1 and CDR2: SNHLY, FYNNEI. The CDR3 runs 16 residues. Trimming took 3 bases from V and 7 from J; bases not matched to a gene: 5. CDR3 amino acids: CASSDLRTGGNSPLHF. Written as DNA, the CDR3 is TGTGCCAGCAGTGACCTCCGGACAGGGGGCAATTCACCCCTCCACTTT.

The J gene is TRBJ1-2, the V gene TRBV7-9; D may be TRBD1 (5 bases). Trimming took off 1 base at V and 8 bases at J, with 8 bases between the two ends. The CDR3 consists of 12 residues. Germline V gene sequence: CDR1 SEHNR, CDR2 FQNEAQ (reference sequence). CDR3 loop: CASSLEGNGYTF. DNA for the CDR3: TGTGCCAGCAGCTTAGAGGGGAACGGCTACACCTTC.

The genes are TRBV6-5 and TRBJ2-5, with 7 bases fitting TRBD2. Germline trimming cut 5 bases from V and 5 bases from J; bases unmatched to any gene: 5. Germline loops: CDR1 MNHEY, CDR2 SVGAGI. The length of the CDR3 is 13 residues. The CDR3 DNA sequence: TGTGCCAGCAGTGGAGCGGGAAGGGAGACCCAGTACTTC. Translation: CASSGAGRETQYF.

This chain connects TRBV2 to TRBJ1-2; 12 nucleotides match TRBD1. V trimming: 3 bases; J trimming: 4 bases; junction bases outside the gene matches: 6. The CDR3 has 16 amino acids. Germline V CDR1 and CDR2: SNHLY, FYNNEI. Here the CDR3 DNA reads TGTGCCAGCAGTGAGGGGACAGGGGGCATTGGCTATGGCTACACCTTC. The encoded protein is CASSEGTGGIGYGYTF.

This chain links TRBV2 with TRBJ2-7; D possibly corresponds to TRBD1 (5 bases). V gave up 6 bases and J gave up 12 bases, with 21 bases separating them. The CDR3 spans 13 residues. CDR1 and CDR2 from the germline V gene are SNHLY and FYNNEI. CDR3 region: CASSPDSPRRRYF. The DNA of the CDR3 is TGTGCCAGCAGCCCCGACAGCCCGAGGCGTCGGTACTTC.

The chain carries TRBV6-1 and TRBJ2-2, with a tentative D call TRBD1 (6 bases). Germline V gene sequence: CDR1 MNHNS, CDR2 SASEGT. Trimming stripped 6 bases from V and 8 bases from J, with 13 bases between. The CDR3 has 13 amino acids. The CDR3, as DNA: TGTGCCAGCAGACAGGGCGGAAGAGGGGAGCTGTTTTTT. Translating gives CASRQGGRGELFF.

This clone showed up just a few times. This sequence joins TRBV19 and TRBJ1-5; 7 bases are a match to TRBD1. In germline, CDR1 is LNHDA, CDR2 SQIVND (reference sequence). This CDR3 is built from 16 residues. The V and J ends lost 5 bases and 6 bases, in that order; junction bases with no gene match: 13. In DNA, the CDR3 is TGTGCCAGTAGTCCGGGGACAGCCCTAGGTGTTCAGCCCCAGCATTTT. Protein sequence: CASSPGTALGVQPQHF.

The CDR3 DNA reads as TGCAGCGTTGGTAAGGGGGCCCGGTACAATGAGCAGTTCTTC. The encoded protein is CSVGKGARYNEQFF. The genes are TRBV29-1 and TRBJ2-1; 7 bases are shared with TRBD1. CDR3 length: 14 amino acids. Germline assignment: CDR1 SQVTM and CDR2 ANQGSEA. The trim removed 4 bases at V and 4 bases at J, leaving 7 bases unmatched.

The chain has TRBV5-1 and TRBJ2-7; 9 bases are a match to TRBD1. Looked up from germline, CDR1 is SGHRS and CDR2 is YFSETQ. With 2 bases clipped from V and 5 bases from J, the junction kept 11 bases outside the gene matches. The CDR3 contains 16 residues. The CDR3 sequence is CASSFTLQGADHEQYF. The CDR3 bases are TGCGCCAGCAGCTTTACACTACAGGGGGCAGATCACGAGCAGTACTTC.

V is TRBV7-3 and J is TRBJ1-5; D is uncertain. V lost 3 bases and J lost 7, with 10 bases in between. The CDR3 consists of 13 residues. Germline-derived CDR1 and CDR2 are SGHTA and FQGTGA. CDR3 nucleotides: TGTGCCAGCAGCTTCGGGATAAGACAGCCCCAGCATTTT. This codes for CASSFGIRQPQHF.

This rearrangement joins TRBV4-1 to TRBJ1-6; 7 bases line up with TRBD1. With 0 bases clipped from V and 7 bases from J, the junction kept 12 bases outside the gene matches. CDR1 and CDR2 from the germline V gene are MGHRA and YSYEKL. The CDR3 has 18 residues. For the CDR3, the DNA is TGCGCCAGCAGCCAAGAACAAACCGGCAGGGGGAGAAATTCACCCCTCCACTTT. It is translated as CASSQEQTGRGRNSPLHF.

This chain links TRBV5-1 with TRBJ1-5; no firm D call. The germline gives CDR1 SGHRS, CDR2 YFSETQ. Trimming left V 4 bases short and J 6 bases short, with 8 bases between. The CDR3 is made up of 12 amino acids. The CDR3 reads CASSRRVQPQHF. The CDR3 coding sequence is TGCGCCAGCAGCAGGAGGGTTCAGCCCCAGCATTTT.